One and the same sample provided the 15 T cell receptor beta chains below, sequenced in a study of T-cell memory formation after mild COVID-19. Using its own MiXCR run on the 5' RACE reads, TCRdb lists one record per CDR3 protein. Of 270,000 or so distinct CDR3 sequences in the sample, roughly 17% were seen once. Source material: PBMCs or a T cell subset sorted from them (not recorded which). These receptors were collected from a man aged 18 to 35 who had mild COVID-19 (a few samples of this study predate the infection). Cell type and time point are not known.

This chain connects TRBV9 to TRBJ2-3; D is perhaps TRBD1 or TRBD2 (5 bases each). Between the trimmed V and J ends, which lost 4 bases and 2 bases, there was a span of 14 bases. Germline V gene lookup returns CDR1 SGDLS and CDR2 YYNGEE. The CDR3 length is 15 residues. CDR3 sequence: CASSSGPHYTDTQYF. The CDR3 DNA sequence: TGTGCCAGCAGCTCGGGGCCGCATTACACAGATACGCAGTATTTT.

This clonotype showed up just a few times. The J gene is TRBJ1-2, the V gene TRBV2, with a tentative D call TRBD1 (6 bases). CDR3 length: 16 amino acids. Trimming left V 4 bases short and J 0 bases short, with 15 bases between. From germline, CDR1 is SNHLY and CDR2 FYNNEI. CDR3 DNA sequence: TGTGCCAGCAGTGGGGTATTTACAGGGACTAACTATGGCTACACCTTC. Amino acid sequence: CASSGVFTGTNYGYTF.

In its sample, this clonotype was seen a few times. J is TRBJ2-3 and V is TRBV7-2, with 10 bases aligning to TRBD2. With 0 bases clipped from V and 6 bases from J, the junction kept 9 bases outside the gene matches. CDR3 size: 17 residues. Germline values: CDR1 SGHTA, CDR2 FQGNSA. The CDR3 DNA follows: TGTGCCAGCAGCTTAGCGCGAAGCGGGGGGGCCATCGATACGCAGTATTTT. Translating it yields CASSLARSGGAIDTQYF.

The count of this clonotype is one. V and J are TRBV18 and TRBJ1-1; 7 bases are shared with TRBD1. Germline lookup yields CDR1 KGHSH and CDR2 LQKENI. This CDR3 spans 15 amino acids. Trimming took 2 bases from V and 3 from J; bases not matched to a gene: 6. The CDR3 region has the DNA TGTGCCAGCTCACCAAGACAGGGTTGGGACACTGAAGCTTTCTTT. Translating gives CASSPRQGWDTEAFF. Full variable domain (missing parts from reference TRBV18 and TRBJ1-1): NAGVMQNPRHLVRRRGQEARLRCSPMKGHSHVYWYRQLPEEGLKFMVYLQKENIIDESGMPKERFSAEFPKEGPSILRIQQVVRGDSAAYFCASSPRQGWDTEAFFGQGTRLTVV.

V usage is TRBV7-3 and J usage is TRBJ2-7, with TRBD1 as a possible D gene (5 bases). The V gene's germline CDR1 is SGHTA and CDR2 FQGTGA. The V gene lost 1 base and the J gene lost 3 bases, with 13 bases spanning the gap. There are 15 residues in the CDR3. CDR3 sequence reads: CASSLRSGKGYEQYF. The CDR3 nucleotides read TGTGCCAGCAGCTTAAGGTCAGGGAAGGGCTACGAGCAGTACTTC.

This clonotype was counted a few times. The chain combines TRBV7-2 with TRBJ1-1; D unclear. CDR1 and CDR2 from the germline V gene are SGHTA and FQGNSA. V shed 0 bases and J shed 2 bases, with 10 bases lying between them. This CDR3 region has 15 residues. The CDR3 is CASSLAIRVNTEAFF. CDR3 coding DNA: TGTGCCAGCAGCTTAGCGATAAGGGTAAACACTGAAGCTTTCTTT.

The CDR3 reads CASSSIGGVYNEQFF. The CDR3 nucleotides read TGTGCCAGCAGCTCGATAGGGGGGGTATACAATGAGCAGTTCTTC. The chain joins TRBV7-6 to TRBJ2-1; maybe TRBD2 (7 bases). Trimming left V 4 bases short and J 4 bases short, with 14 bases between. The CDR3 is 15 residues long. CDR1 and CDR2 (germline): SGHVS, FNYEAQ.

The genes are TRBV4-2 and TRBJ1-1, with 7 bases lining up with TRBD1. After removal of 0 bases from V and 0 bases from J, the junction contained 10 bases not matched to a gene. Germline V gene data show CDR1 as LGHNA and CDR2 as YNFKEQ. The CDR3 is 18 amino acids. The CDR3 sequence: CASSQDWIRTGMNTEAFF. CDR3 bases: TGTGCCAGCAGCCAAGATTGGATAAGGACAGGAATGAACACTGAAGCTTTCTTT.

V gene TRBV7-2 combines with J gene TRBJ2-3, with 10 bases identical to TRBD1. CDR3 length: 15 amino acids. Germline V gene sequence: CDR1 SGHTA, CDR2 FQGNSA. Unmatched junction bases numbered 6, after V lost 4 bases and J lost 5 bases. CDR3 DNA: TGTGCCAGCAGCTCGTCCCGGGACAGGGGAGATACGCAGTATTTT. It specifies CASSSSRDRGDTQYF. Full variable domain (outside the CDR3, taken from reference TRBV7-2 and TRBJ2-3): GAGVSQSPSNKVTEKGKDVELRCDPISGHTALYWYRQSLGQGLEFLIYFQGNSAPDKSGLPSDRFSAERTGGSVSTLTIQRTQQEDSAVYLCASSSSRDRGDTQYFGPGTRLTVL.

V is TRBV5-1 and J is TRBJ1-5, with 7 bases aligning to TRBD1. V lost 0 bases to trimming and J lost 6 bases; unmatched junction nucleotides: 6. In germline, CDR1 is SGHRS, CDR2 YFSETQ. The CDR3 totals 15 residues. The CDR3: CASSLGGQRSQPQHF. The CDR3 DNA reads as TGCGCCAGCAGCTTGGGGGGACAGAGGAGTCAGCCCCAGCATTTT.

In its sample, this clonotype was seen a few times. V gene TRBV4-1 combines with J gene TRBJ2-7; 9 bases are shared with TRBD2. The CDR3 has 15 amino acids. V gave up 1 base and J gave up 4 bases; unmatched junction bases: 5. The germline V gene encodes CDR1 MGHRA and CDR2 YSYEKL. The CDR3 region has the DNA TGCGCCAGCAGCCAAGGGGGACTAGCACAATACGAGCAGTACTTC. This codes for CASSQGGLAQYEQYF.

CDR3 in amino acids: CASSPAPGQGYGYTF. In nucleotides, the CDR3 is TGTGCCAGCAGCCCCGCCCCGGGACAGGGGTATGGCTACACCTTC. This chain links TRBV5-6 with TRBJ1-2; 10 bases fit TRBD1. CDR3 length: 15 residues. V shed 4 bases and J 5 bases; nucleotides not matched to a gene: 8. Looked up from germline, CDR1 is SGHDT and CDR2 is YYEEEE.

This clonotype appeared a few times. The chain combines TRBV2 with TRBJ2-3; 8 nucleotides line up with TRBD2. The CDR3 extends over 17 amino acids. The germline gives CDR1 SNHLY, CDR2 FYNNEI. J gave up 2 bases and V 7 bases, and 14 bases lay outside the gene matches. The CDR3 reads CASMAGGPNNPTDTQYF. The DNA of the CDR3 is TGTGCCAGCATGGCGGGGGGCCCTAATAACCCCACAGATACGCAGTATTTT.

This clonotype has just a few counts. The CDR3 DNA follows: TGTGCCAGCAGCGTACAGGTGCGCGAAAAACTGTTTTTT. It translates to CASSVQVREKLFF. The chain employs TRBV7-2 and TRBJ1-4; the D gene is possibly TRBD1 (5 bases). The V and J ends lost 5 bases and 8 bases respectively, with 12 bases between them. Germline-derived CDR1 and CDR2 are SGHTA and FQGNSA. This CDR3 has 13 amino acids.

This clonotype appeared once. The chain combines TRBV5-6 with TRBJ2-1; D gene unclear. Germline V gives CDR1 SGHDT, CDR2 YYEEEE. Trimming cost V 2 bases and J 0 bases, with 9 bases left between them. This CDR3 has 15 amino acids. CDR3 loop: CASSFDGRSYNEQFF. The DNA for the CDR3 is TGTGCCAGCAGCTTCGACGGGCGCTCCTACAATGAGCAGTTCTTC.